These T cell receptor beta chains were read from a single sample in a study of cytomegalovirus exposure and HLA in healthy donors. The method was immunoSEQ multiplex PCR; TCRdb's version includes in-frame clones alone and lacks a portion of them. This sample has 90,000 to 120,000 clones, with around 80% found just once. The specimen was PBMCs. The receptors were sampled from a woman aged 40-49 years in good health and CMV-seronegative. Each CDR3 is given with its conserved first and last residue. The D gene is left open where the match is weak. Where a row states a size, it is once, few, many or the class of an expanded clone; other rows omit it.

V: TRBV29-1; size: -; J: TRBJ1-2; D: -; CDR3: CSVGHLLTYGYTF; DNA: TGCAGCGTTGGACATCTATTGACCTATGGCTACACCTTC
V: TRBV18; size: -; J: TRBJ2-7; D: -; CDR3: CASSPPGQTYEQYF; DNA: TGTGCCAGCTCACCACCAGGACAGACCTACGAGCAGTACTTC
V: TRBV5-4; size: few; J: TRBJ2-3; D: TRBD1; CDR3: CASSHGQGPRTDTQYF; DNA: TGTGCCAGCAGCCATGGACAGGGGCCTCGCACAGATACGCAGTATTTT
V: TRBV11-3; size: -; J: TRBJ2-2; D: TRBD2; CDR3: CASSPGRDGELFF; DNA: TGTGCCAGCAGCCCTGGGAGGGACGGGGAGCTGTTTTTT
V: TRBV13; size: -; J: TRBJ2-3; D: -; CDR3: CASSSSTTKEPTDTQYF; DNA: TGTGCCAGCAGCTCATCGACTACAAAAGAACCCACAGATACGCAGTATTTT
V: TRBV30; size: -; J: TRBJ1-2; D: -; CDR3: CAWTEGRPGYTF; DNA: TGTGCCTGGACCGAGGGCAGGCCTGGCTACACCTTC
V: TRBV28; size: -; J: TRBJ1-4; D: -; CDR3: CASSFTVEKLFF; DNA: TGTGCCAGCAGTTTTACAGTCGAAAAACTGTTTTTT
V: TRBV19; size: -; J: TRBJ1-6; D: -; CDR3: CASSGSENSPLHF; DNA: TGTGCCTCCTCGGGGTCCGAGAATTCACCCCTCCACTTT
V: TRBV4-3; size: -; J: TRBJ2-7; D: -; CDR3: CASSQRTGNYEQYF; DNA: TGCGCCAGCAGCCAGCGGACGGGAAACTACGAGCAGTACTTC
V: TRBV6-1; size: once; J: TRBJ2-2; D: TRBD1; CDR3: CASSPTTGATGELFF; DNA: TGTGCCAGCAGTCCCACGACAGGGGCCACCGGGGAGCTGTTTTTT
V: TRBV27; size: few; J: TRBJ2-7; D: TRBD1; CDR3: CASSSLTGDHEQYF; DNA: TGTGCCAGCAGTTCCTTGACAGGGGACCACGAGCAGTACTTC
V: TRBV6-5; size: few; J: TRBJ2-7; D: TRBD1; CDR3: CASSYGWDRSYEQYF; DNA: TGTGCCAGCAGTTACGGGTGGGACAGGAGTTACGAGCAGTACTTC
V: TRBV19; size: -; J: TRBJ1-2; D: -; CDR3: CASSILGQLYGYTF; DNA: TGTGCCAGTAGTATACTTGGACAGCTGTATGGCTACACCTTC
V: TRBV5-1; size: -; J: TRBJ1-3; D: -; CDR3: CASSLEGGAGNTIYF; DNA: TGCGCCAGCAGCTTGGAAGGGGGTGCGGGAAACACCATATATTTT
V: TRBV27; size: -; J: TRBJ1-6; D: TRBD1; CDR3: CASSRDRGPPGSPLHF; DNA: TGTGCCAGCAGTAGGGACAGGGGGCCTCCGGGTTCACCCCTCCACTTT